The 12 T cell receptor beta chains in this list originate from one sample, sequenced in a study of blood T cell repertoires in COVID-19. Assay used: immunoSEQ multiplex PCR; TCRdb lists only in-frame clones, some missing. The sample shows some 330,000 clones, 80% to 95% of them seen only once. Sequenced material: PBMCs or T cells enriched from blood (not recorded which). The receptors here all came from a woman under 40 who had recovered from COVID-19.

The rearrangement joins TRBV5-4 to TRBJ1-1; D uncertain. Germline V gene lookup returns CDR1 SGHNT and CDR2 YYREEE (reference sequence). The length of the CDR3 is 17 residues. The germline V and J ends were trimmed by 4 bases and 3 bases, with 22 bases remaining between them. Here the CDR3 reads CASSSSGGANWDTEAFF. The CDR3 nucleotides read TGTGCCAGCAGCAGCTCCGGAGGTGCAAATTGGGACACTGAAGCTTTCTTT.

The chain has TRBV27 and TRBJ2-1, with 8 positions matching TRBD2. V gave up 1 base and J gave up 4 bases; unmatched junction bases: 12. CDR3 size: 18 residues. In germline, CDR1 is MNHEY, CDR2 SMNVEV (reference sequence). The CDR3 DNA sequence: TGTGCCAGCAGTTTATTCCCCCTAGCGGGCCTAGCGTACAATGAGCAGTTCTTC. Its translation is CASSLFPLAGLAYNEQFF.

The rearrangement links TRBV19 to TRBJ2-5; the match to TRBD1 covers 9 bases. Trimming at V came to 8 bases and at J to 5 bases, leaving 6 bases not matched to a gene. This CDR3 is 13 amino acids long. Germline V gene sequence: CDR1 LNHDA, CDR2 SQIVND (reference sequence). The CDR3 nucleotides read TGTGCCAGTGGACAGGGGCTGTCGGAGACCCAGTACTTC. It encodes CASGQGLSETQYF.

The rearrangement uses TRBV28 and TRBJ1-3; tentatively, D is TRBD1 (6 bases). Per germline, CDR1 MDHEN and CDR2 SYDVKM. The V gene lost 6 bases and the J gene lost 3 bases, with 15 bases spanning the gap. This CDR3 region has 15 residues. Here the CDR3 DNA reads TGTGCCAGCAGCCCCACCGGGACATATGGAAACACCATATATTTT. This encodes CASSPTGTYGNTIYF.

The chain links TRBV11-3 to TRBJ2-5; D is undetermined. The CDR3 is 15 amino acids. V dropped 3 bases and J dropped 5 bases, with 16 bases sitting between them. Germline V CDR1 and CDR2: SGHNT, YENEEA. This CDR3 is CASSLRLDGTETQYF. The CDR3 DNA is TGTGCCAGCAGCTTGCGGTTAGATGGTACGGAGACCCAGTACTTC.

The gene calls are TRBV27 and TRBJ1-6; no firm D call. V lost 8 bases to trimming and J lost 8 bases, with 10 bases between them. This CDR3 contains 12 residues. Germline V CDR1 and CDR2: MNHEY, SMNVEV (reference sequence). Written as DNA, the CDR3 is TGTGCCAGCTCCTTCGGGGATTCACCCCTCCACTTT. Encoded protein: CASSFGDSPLHF.

The V call is TRBV28, the J call TRBJ1-3, with a weak D call TRBD1 (6 bases). The germline CDR1 and CDR2 sequences are MDHEN and SYDVKM. This CDR3 region has 12 residues. V lost 8 bases and J lost 2, with 7 bases in between. The CDR3 loop reads CASGTTGNTIYF. In nucleotides, the CDR3 is TGTGCCAGCGGGACAACTGGAAACACCATATATTTT.

The J gene is TRBJ2-3, the V gene TRBV27, with 9 positions matching TRBD2. With V trimmed by 6 bases and J by 1 base, 5 bases remained unmatched. Germline V gives CDR1 MNHEY, CDR2 SMNVEV (reference sequence). The CDR3 length is 15 residues. In DNA, the CDR3 is TGTGCCAGCAGAAGCGGGGGGCGGGGCACAGATACGCAGTATTTT. Translated, it gives CASRSGGRGTDTQYF.

The chain employs TRBV3-1 (or the pseudogene TRBV3-2) and TRBJ1-2, with D perhaps TRBD1 (5 bases). The CDR3 is made up of 16 amino acids. CDR1 is LGHDT, CDR2 YNNKEL, per germline (reference sequence). V lost 0 bases and J lost 4, with 15 bases in between. CDR3 bases: TGTGCCAGCAGCCAAGACAGGGCGGATGGCGGCTATGGCTACACCTTC. Encoded protein: CASSQDRADGGYGYTF.

The V gene is TRBV6-6, the J gene TRBJ2-5, with 8 bases lining up with TRBD1. The junction had 5 bases not matched to a gene; V was cut back by 6 bases and J by 5 bases. Germline V gene data show CDR1 as MNHNY and CDR2 as SVGAGI (reference sequence). The CDR3 loop spans 13 amino acids. The CDR3, as DNA: TGTGCCAGCAGAACAGGGGGAACGGAGACCCAGTACTTC. Residues: CASRTGGTETQYF.

This rearrangement joins TRBV6-5 to TRBJ1-2; D is possibly TRBD1 (6 bases). The V end was cut by 2 bases, the J end by 5 bases, with 9 bases between. The CDR3 contains 13 residues. Germline assignment: CDR1 MNHEY and CDR2 SVGAGI. The DNA for the CDR3 is TGTGCCAGCAGTTACGGGAGGGGGTATGGCTACACCTTC. Encoded protein: CASSYGRGYGYTF.

The chain combines TRBV29-1 with TRBJ1-3; D is possibly TRBD1 (5 bases). Germline CDR1 is SQVTM and CDR2 is ANQGSEA. The V and J ends lost 3 bases and 0 bases respectively, with 9 bases between them. This CDR3 comprises 14 residues. CDR3 sequence: CSVDIQDSGNTIYF. DNA for the CDR3: TGCAGCGTTGACATACAGGACTCTGGAAACACCATATATTTT.